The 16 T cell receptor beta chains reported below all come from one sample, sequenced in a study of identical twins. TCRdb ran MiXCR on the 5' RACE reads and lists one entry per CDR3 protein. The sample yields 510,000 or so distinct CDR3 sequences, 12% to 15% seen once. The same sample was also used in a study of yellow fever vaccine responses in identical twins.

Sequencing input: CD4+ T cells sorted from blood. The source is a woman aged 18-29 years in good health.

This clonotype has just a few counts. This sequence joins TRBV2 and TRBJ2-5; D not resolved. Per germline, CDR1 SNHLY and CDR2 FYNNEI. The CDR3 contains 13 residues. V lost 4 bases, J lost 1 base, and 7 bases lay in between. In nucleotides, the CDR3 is TGTGCCAGCAGTGGCGTCAGCCAAGAGACCCAGTACTTC. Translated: CASSGVSQETQYF.

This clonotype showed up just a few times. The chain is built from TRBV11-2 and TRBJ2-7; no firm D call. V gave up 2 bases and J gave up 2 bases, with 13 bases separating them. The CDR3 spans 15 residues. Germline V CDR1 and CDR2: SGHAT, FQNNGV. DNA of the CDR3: TGTGCCAGCAGCTTAACAACCGGGCCCACCTACGAGCAGTACGTC. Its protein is CASSLTTGPTYEQYV.

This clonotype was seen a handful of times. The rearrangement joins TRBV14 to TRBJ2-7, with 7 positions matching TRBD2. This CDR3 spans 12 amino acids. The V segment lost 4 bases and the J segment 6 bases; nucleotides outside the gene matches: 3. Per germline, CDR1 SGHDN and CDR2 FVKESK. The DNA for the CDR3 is TGTGCCAGCAGCCCGGGGGGTTCCGAGCAGTACGTC. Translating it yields CASSPGGSEQYV.

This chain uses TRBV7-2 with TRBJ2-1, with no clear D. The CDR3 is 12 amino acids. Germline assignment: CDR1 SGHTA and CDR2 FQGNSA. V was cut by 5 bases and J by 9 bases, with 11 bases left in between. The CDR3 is CASSLTQVEQFF. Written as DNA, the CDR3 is TGTGCCAGCAGCCTCACCCAGGTTGAGCAGTTCTTC.

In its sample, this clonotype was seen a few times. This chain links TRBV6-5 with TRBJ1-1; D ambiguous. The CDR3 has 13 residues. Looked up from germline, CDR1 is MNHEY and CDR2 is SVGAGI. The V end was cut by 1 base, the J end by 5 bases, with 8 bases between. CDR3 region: CASSYLEGTEAFF. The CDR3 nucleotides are TGTGCCAGCAGTTACTTAGAGGGAACTGAAGCTTTCTTT.

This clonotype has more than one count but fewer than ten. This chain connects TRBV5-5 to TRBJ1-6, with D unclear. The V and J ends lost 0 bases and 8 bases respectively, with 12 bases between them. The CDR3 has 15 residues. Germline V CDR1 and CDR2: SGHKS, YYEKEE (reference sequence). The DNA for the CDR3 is TGTGCCAGCAGCTTGGGCTCCCTCGGAGATTCACCCCTCCACTTT. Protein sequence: CASSLGSLGDSPLHF.

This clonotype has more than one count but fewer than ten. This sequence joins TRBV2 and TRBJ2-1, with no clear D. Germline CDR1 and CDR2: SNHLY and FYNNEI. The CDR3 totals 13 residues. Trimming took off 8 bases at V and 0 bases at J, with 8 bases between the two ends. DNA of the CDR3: TGTGCCAGCCGGACCAACTCCTACAATGAGCAGTTCTTC. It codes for CASRTNSYNEQFF.

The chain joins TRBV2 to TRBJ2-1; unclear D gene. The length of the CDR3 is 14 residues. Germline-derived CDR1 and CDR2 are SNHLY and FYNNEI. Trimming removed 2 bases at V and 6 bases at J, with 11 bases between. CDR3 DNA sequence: TGTGCCAGCAGTGAATTAGGTGTGAGCAATGAGCAGTTCTTC. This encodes CASSELGVSNEQFF.

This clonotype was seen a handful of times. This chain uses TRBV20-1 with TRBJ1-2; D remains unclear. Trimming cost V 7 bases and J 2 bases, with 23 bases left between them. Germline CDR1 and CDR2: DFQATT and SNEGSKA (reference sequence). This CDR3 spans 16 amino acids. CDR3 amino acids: CSGPDPGRTTNYGYTF. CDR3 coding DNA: TGCAGTGGCCCAGATCCAGGCAGGACCACGAACTATGGCTACACCTTC.

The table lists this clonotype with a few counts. The CDR3 DNA is TGCGCCAGCAGCCTAGACAGGGGGCTCCGAAATATGAACACTGAAGCTTTCTTT. Residues: CASSLDRGLRNMNTEAFF. V and J are TRBV4-1 and TRBJ1-1; 10 nucleotides match TRBD1. The CDR3 is 18 amino acids. V trimming: 4 bases; J trimming: 0 bases; junction bases outside the gene matches: 11. Germline CDR1 and CDR2: MGHRA and YSYEKL.

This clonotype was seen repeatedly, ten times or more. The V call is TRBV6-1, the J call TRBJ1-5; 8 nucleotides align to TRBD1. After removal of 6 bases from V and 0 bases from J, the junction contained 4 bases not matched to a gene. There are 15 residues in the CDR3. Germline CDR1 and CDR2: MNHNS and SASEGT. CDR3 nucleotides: TGTGCCAGCAGCGGACAGGGCTATAGCAATCAGCCCCAGCATTTT. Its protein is CASSGQGYSNQPQHF.

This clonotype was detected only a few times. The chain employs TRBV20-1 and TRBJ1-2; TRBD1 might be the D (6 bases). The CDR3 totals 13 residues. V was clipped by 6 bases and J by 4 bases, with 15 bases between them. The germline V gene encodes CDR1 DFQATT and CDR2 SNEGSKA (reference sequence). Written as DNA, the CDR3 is TGCAGTGCCAAGACAGGTCGCCTCTATGGCTACACCTTC. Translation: CSAKTGRLYGYTF.

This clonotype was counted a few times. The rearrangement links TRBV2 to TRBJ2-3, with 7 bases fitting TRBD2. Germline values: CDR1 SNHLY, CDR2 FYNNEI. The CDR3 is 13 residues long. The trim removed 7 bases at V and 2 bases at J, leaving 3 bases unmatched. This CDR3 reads CASKRLATDTQYF. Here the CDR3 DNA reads TGTGCCAGCAAGCGACTAGCCACAGATACGCAGTATTTT.

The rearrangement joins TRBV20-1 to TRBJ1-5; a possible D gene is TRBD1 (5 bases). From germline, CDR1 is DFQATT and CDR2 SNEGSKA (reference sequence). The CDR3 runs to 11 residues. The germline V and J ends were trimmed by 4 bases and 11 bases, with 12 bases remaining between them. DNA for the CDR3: TGCAGTGCTATCAGGGTGGAAGCCCAGCATTTT. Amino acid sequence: CSAIRVEAQHF.

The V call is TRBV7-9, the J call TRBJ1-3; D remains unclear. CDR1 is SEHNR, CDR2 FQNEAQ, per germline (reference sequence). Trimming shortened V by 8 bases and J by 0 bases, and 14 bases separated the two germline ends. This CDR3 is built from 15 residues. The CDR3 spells CASRSNQISGNTIYF. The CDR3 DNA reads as TGTGCCAGCCGCTCTAACCAGATCTCTGGAAACACCATATATTTT.

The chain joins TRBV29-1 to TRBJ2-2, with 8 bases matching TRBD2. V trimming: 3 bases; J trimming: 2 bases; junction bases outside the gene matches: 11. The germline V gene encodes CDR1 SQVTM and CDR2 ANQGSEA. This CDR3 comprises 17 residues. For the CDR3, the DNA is TGCAGCGTTGATGCCGGGAGACGGGGGGGCAACACCGGGGAGCTGTTTTTT. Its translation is CSVDAGRRGGNTGELFF.